The entry below gives a single TCR beta chain sequence along with its context. The CDR3 extends over 13 amino acids. Germline CDR1 reads SQVTM; CDR2 reads ANQGSEA. Trimming took off 4 bases at V and 1 base at J, with 10 bases between the two ends. Random hexamers were used to reverse transcribe about 0.5 to 1 ug of RNA. immunoSEQ multiplex PCR amplified TCR beta CDR3 across 54 Vbeta, 13 Jbeta. TCRdb re-called the immunoSEQ multiplex PCR reads through MiXCR, storing one row per CDR3 protein. The sample lists 160,000 or so distinct CDR3 sequences, over 95% occurring once. The record originates from a study of CD8 T cells in Susac syndrome. CD8+ and CD4+ T cells from blood underwent TCR beta sequencing, which was carried out in a high-throughput format. The CD8+ and CD4+ T cells were negatively isolated, with the TEMRA cells enriched by FACS.

The chain links TRBV29-1 to TRBJ1-2; D is unresolved. Sequencing was carried out using CD8+ T cells from PBMCs. This TCR was recovered from a human donor with multiple sclerosis. Here the CDR3 DNA reads TGCAGCGTTGTAGCGAGTGGTAACTATGGCTACACCTTC. Its protein product is CSVVASGNYGYTF.